One T cell receptor beta chain is described in this entry. Its target antigen remains unknown. No clone much larger than this one lies a single base away; base qualities are absent. A second Seattle source provided samples from volunteer blood donors who had recovered from COVID-19. The collaborating institutions used their own protocols to collect whole blood in K2EDTA tubes. Collaborator samples were shipped for TCRbeta analysis as frozen whole blood, isolated PBMCs, or DNA extracted from either sample type. CDR1 and CDR2 are read off the germline V gene as MDHEN and SYDVKM. Unmatched junction bases come to 8, with V trimmed by 10 bases and J by 1 base. The CDR3 covers 15 residues, taking in both the cysteine and the phenylalanine. The entry retains the CDR3 DNA only, 45 bases that are in frame from base 1. The data belong to a study of blood T cell repertoires in COVID-19 (dated by TCRdb to about 2020). Some background on the complete study: Samples covering the acute and convalescent phases of COVID-19 were provided by collaborators in the United States, Italy and Spain. The prospective study material was composed of cDNA or gDNA derived from T cells, B-cell-depleted T cells, or PBMCs. The samples were drawn from two sources: the first 160 participants of the ongoing ImmuneRACE study, and 1,200 or so subjects contributed by 6 global collaborators. The repertoires were released in a freely available public database intended as a resource for research on the immune response to SARS-CoV-2. Deeply sampled blood TCRbeta repertoires from subjects exposed to, actively infected with, or recovered from COVID-19 were included in the dataset. Sample metadata almost always included a de-identified subject ID, COVID-19 status, age in years and sex. Where HLA class I and class II types were available, the types were taken from metadata supplied by the sample provider, not from assay-based typing. What the authors observed across the whole study: The amount of clinical and demographic metadata varied by source and participant and was provided uncurated.

TCRbeta CDR3 regions were amplified from genomic DNA by means of the immunoSEQ Assay, a bias-controlled multiplex PCR. As for the original processing: Within the assay, amplification of reference gene primers was used to estimate how many nucleated cells each sample contained. To quantify the absolute abundance of each unique TCRbeta CDR3 rearrangement, sequence reads were collapsed and filtered. For each sample, productive Simpson clonality was calculated as the square root of Simpson's diversity index across productive rearrangements. Imported from immuneACCESS, the table was reduced by TCRdb to in-frame sequences with V and J called. These copies leave out some clones; in studies compared against another copy, an unresolved V gene accounts for under half, and the cause of the remainder is not known. D and trimming were read from the DNA, whereas the V and J calls and clone size are those reported in that table. Across this sample there are about 260,000 clones, with about 89% seen only once. Over 1.2% of the sample is in the top ten clones.

The sample taken for sequencing was peripheral blood. This clonotype originated in a woman between 35 and 50 years old who had recovered from COVID-19. The chain is made from TRBV28 and TRBJ1-5; 9 bases in between match TRBD1. The nucleotide sequence is TGTGCCACCCAATGGACAGGGGCCAGCAATCAGCCCCAGCATTTT. Translated, it reads CATQWTGASNQPQHF. The reference TRBV28 and TRBJ1-5 proteins fill in what lies around the CDR3, so the full variable domain reads DVKVTQSSRYLVKRTGEKVFLECVQDMDHENMFWYRQDPGLGLRLIYFSYDVKMKEKGDIPEGYSVSREKKERFSLILESASTNQTSMYLCATQWTGASNQPQHFGDGTRLSIL.